This TCR beta chain was captured in a study of regulatory T cells in long-lasting Graves disease. General study findings and limits: Among persistent patients, a larger number of public clonotypes were shared (roughly 2,900) than among newly diagnosed patients (about 1,000). It was in persistent disease that TRBV28, TRBJ1-2 and TRBJ2-5 were favored.

This CDR3 contains 13 residues. Trimming removed 0 bases from V and 8 bases from J, with 8 bases in between. Time point meaning: persistent/refractory GD, antithyroid drugs over 5 years with positive TRAb. The authors made the TCR library using RNA they extracted from PBMCs. Recruitment took place at an endocrinology department in Xi'an, China. Assembly of TCR beta libraries relied on iRepertoire HTBI primers together with Arm-PCR of CDR3 regions. MiXCR, applied by TCRdb to the multiplex PCR reads, yields one record per CDR3 protein. Of 250,000 to 300,000 distinct CDR3 sequences in the sample, roughly a fifth were seen once. This clonotype was detected many times. The target antigen is unknown.

The rearrangement joins TRBV12-3 or TRBV12-4 to TRBJ2-1, with D unclear. The TCR originated in a female donor with Graves disease. The starting material was peripheral blood mononuclear cells (PBMCs), obtained when the disease was refractory, from a patient treated with antithyroid drugs. As DNA, the CDR3 is TGTGCCAGCAGTTTAGCGCTTGTGGATGAGCAGTTCTTC. Its protein is CASSLALVDEQFF.